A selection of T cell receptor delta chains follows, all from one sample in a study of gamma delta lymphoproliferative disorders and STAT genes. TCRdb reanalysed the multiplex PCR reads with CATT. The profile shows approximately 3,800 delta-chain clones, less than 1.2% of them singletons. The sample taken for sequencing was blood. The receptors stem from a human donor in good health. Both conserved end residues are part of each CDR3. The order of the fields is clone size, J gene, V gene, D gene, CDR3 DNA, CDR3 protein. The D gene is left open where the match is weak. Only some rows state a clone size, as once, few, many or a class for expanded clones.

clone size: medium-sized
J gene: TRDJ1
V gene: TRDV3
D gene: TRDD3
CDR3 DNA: TGTGCCTTTAAGGTCTCGTACTGGGGGACCACCAGAATGTACACCGATAAACTCATCTTT
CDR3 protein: CAFKVSYWGTTRMYTDKLIF

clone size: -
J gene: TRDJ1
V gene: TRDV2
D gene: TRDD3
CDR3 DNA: TGTGCCTGTGACACCATTTCTACTGGGGGATACGAGGTAACCGATAAACTCATCTTT
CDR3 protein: CACDTISTGGYEVTDKLIF

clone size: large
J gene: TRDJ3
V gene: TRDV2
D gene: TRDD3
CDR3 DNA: TGTGCCTGTGACACCGTGGCTGGGGGATACGCCAGCTCCTGGGACACCCGACAGATGTTTTTC
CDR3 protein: CACDTVAGGYASSWDTRQMFF

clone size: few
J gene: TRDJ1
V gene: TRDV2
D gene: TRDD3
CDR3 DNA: TGTGCCTGTGATCCCTGGGGGATCGATAAACTCATCTTT
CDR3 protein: CACDPWGIDKLIF

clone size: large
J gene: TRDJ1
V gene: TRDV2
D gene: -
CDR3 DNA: TGTGCCTGTGACGCCCTTACTGAAGCCGATAAACTCATCTTT
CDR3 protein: CACDALTEADKLIF

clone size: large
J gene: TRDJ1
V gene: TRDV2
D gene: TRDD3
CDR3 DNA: TGTGCCTGTGACGCTCTTAGTACTGGGGGATACCGGCCGCGGTACACCGATAAACTCATCTTT
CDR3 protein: CACDALSTGGYRPRYTDKLIF

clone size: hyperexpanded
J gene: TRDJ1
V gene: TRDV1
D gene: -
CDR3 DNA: TGTGCTCTTGGGGAACGGGAATATGCGGTCCTGGGACCGGATAAACTCATCTTT
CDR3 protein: CALGEREYAVLGPDKLIF

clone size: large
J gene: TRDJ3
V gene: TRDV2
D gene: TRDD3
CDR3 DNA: TGTGCCTGTGACACGCTGGGGGATATCTGGGACACCCGACAGATGTTTTTC
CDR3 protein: CACDTLGDIWDTRQMFF

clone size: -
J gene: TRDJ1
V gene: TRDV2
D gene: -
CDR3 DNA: TGTGCCTGTAACACCCTTTTTGGGGCTGAGTACGCCGATAAACTCATCTTT
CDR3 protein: CACNTLFGAEYADKLIF

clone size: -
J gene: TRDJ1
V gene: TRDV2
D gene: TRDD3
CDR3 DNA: TGTGCCTGTGACGACCTGGGGGCCGAGTACACCGATAAACTCATCTTT
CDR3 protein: CACDDLGAEYTDKLIF

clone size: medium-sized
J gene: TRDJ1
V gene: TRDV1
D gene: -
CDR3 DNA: TGTGCTCTTGGGGAACCTTACGAGGGGATGGGGGGCACCGATAAACTCATCTTT
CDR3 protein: CALGEPYEGMGGTDKLIF

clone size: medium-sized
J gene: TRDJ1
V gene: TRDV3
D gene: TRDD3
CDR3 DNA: TGTGCCTTTAGAATCCTACTGGGATACGGGTACACCGATAAACTCATCTTT
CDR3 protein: CAFRILLGYGYTDKLIF

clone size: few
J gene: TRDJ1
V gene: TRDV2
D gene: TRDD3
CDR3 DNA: TGTGCCTGTGACGCCCTACTGGGGGATAGGGGTAGTGCCGATAAACTCATCTTT
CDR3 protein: CACDALLGDRGSADKLIF

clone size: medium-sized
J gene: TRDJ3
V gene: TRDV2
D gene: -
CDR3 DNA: TGTGCCTGTGACACCGTATCCGGGGGGCCCGCCAGCTCCTGGGACACCCGACAGATGTTTTTC
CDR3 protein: CACDTVSGGPASSWDTRQMFF

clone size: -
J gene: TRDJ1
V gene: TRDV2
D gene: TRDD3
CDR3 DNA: TGTGCCTGTGACTTACTGGGGGACTACACCGATAAACTCATCTTT
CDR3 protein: CACDLLGDYTDKLIF

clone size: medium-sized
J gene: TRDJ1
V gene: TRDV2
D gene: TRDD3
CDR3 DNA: TGTGCCTGTGATTCGTTGGGGGCGCGGGTACTGGGGGATACTCCCCCCTCGTACACCGATAAACTCATCTTT
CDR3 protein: CACDSLGARVLGDTPPSYTDKLIF

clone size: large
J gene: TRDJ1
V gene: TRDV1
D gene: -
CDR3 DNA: TGTGCTCTTGGGGAACTTCTAGGGGCCCGAGCGGGCGATAAACTCATCTTT
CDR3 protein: CALGELLGARAGDKLIF

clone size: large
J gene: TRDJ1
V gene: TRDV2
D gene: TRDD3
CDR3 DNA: TGTGCCTGTGACGCCATGGGGGACCTTCAATACACCGATAAACTCATCTTT
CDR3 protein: CACDAMGDLQYTDKLIF

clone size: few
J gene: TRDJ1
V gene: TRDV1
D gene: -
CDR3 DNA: TGTGCTCTTGGGGGCCTTCAATTCTTC
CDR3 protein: CALGGLQFF

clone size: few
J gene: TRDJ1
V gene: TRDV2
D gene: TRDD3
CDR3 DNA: TGTGCCTGTGACACCGTTGATCTGGGGGATGCCGATAAACCCATCTTT
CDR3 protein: CACDTVDLGDADKPIF

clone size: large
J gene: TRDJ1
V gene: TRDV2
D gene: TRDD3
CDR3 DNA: TGTGCCTGTGACTCGTTGGGGGATACGGGGACCGATAAACTCATCTTT
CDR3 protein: CACDSLGDTGTDKLIF

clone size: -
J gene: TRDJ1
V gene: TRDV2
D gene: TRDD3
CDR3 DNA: TGTGCCTGTGACAGTGTCGGGGGGATCGATAAACTCATCTTT
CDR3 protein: CACDSVGGIDKLIF

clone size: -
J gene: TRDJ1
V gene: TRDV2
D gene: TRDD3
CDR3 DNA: TGTGCCTGTGACAAGTTACTGGGGGACCTAGTGGGAGACACCGATAAACTCATCTTT
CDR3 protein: CACDKLLGDLVGDTDKLIF

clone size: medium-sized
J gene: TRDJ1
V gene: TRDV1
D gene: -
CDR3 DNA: TGTGCTCTTGGGGCCCCTAGCTGGACCGATAAACTCATCTTT
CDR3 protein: CALGAPSWTDKLIF

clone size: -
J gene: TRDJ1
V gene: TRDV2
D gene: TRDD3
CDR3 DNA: TGTGCCTGTGACACCGCGGGACTGGGGGCCGAGTACACCGATAAACTCATCTTT
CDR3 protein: CACDTAGLGAEYTDKLIF

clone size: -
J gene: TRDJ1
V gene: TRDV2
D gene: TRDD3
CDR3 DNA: TGTGCCTGTGACACCCTGGGGGATACGGTGAAGGGCGCCGATAAACTCATCTTT
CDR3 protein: CACDTLGDTVKGADKLIF

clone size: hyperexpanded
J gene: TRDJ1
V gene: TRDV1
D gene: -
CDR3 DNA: TGTGCTCTTGGGGAACGTGGGCGACTCATCTTT
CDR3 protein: CALGERGRLIF

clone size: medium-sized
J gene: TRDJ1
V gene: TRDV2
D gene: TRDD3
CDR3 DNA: TGTGCCTGTGACACCGTTCTGGGGGATACTGATGGAACCGATAAACTCATCTTT
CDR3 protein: CACDTVLGDTDGTDKLIF